One and the same sample provided the 26 T cell receptor beta chains below, sequenced in a study of blood T cell repertoires in COVID-19. Produced via immunoSEQ multiplex PCR; TCRdb's table is partial and in-frame only. This table holds nearly 250,000 clones, approximately 89% found once. Material: peripheral blood. These receptor sequences come from a woman aged 55-70 years who had recovered from COVID-19.

This chain links TRBV6-6 with TRBJ2-5; 7 positions match TRBD1. The germline CDR1 and CDR2 sequences are MNHNY and SVGAGI (reference sequence). The ends lost 4 bases at V and 7 bases at J; junction bases unmatched: 12. The CDR3 is made up of 15 amino acids. CDR3 coding DNA: TGTGCCAGCAGTTCCTCCGGGACAGTATCAAGGACCCAGTACTTC. Encoded protein: CASSSSGTVSRTQYF.

This clone was recorded at least ten times. The rearrangement links TRBV14 to TRBJ1-4; D not certain. The V end lost 4 bases, the J end lost 7 bases, and 10 bases lay between the germline ends. The CDR3 spans 13 residues. CDR1 and CDR2 (germline): SGHDN, FVKESK. CDR3 sequence: CASSPRGREKLFF. The CDR3, as DNA: TGTGCCAGCAGCCCCCGAGGCCGTGAAAAACTGTTTTTT.

This chain joins TRBV5-6 and TRBJ2-1; 10 nucleotides align to TRBD2. This CDR3 comprises 16 residues. Trimming cost V 1 base and J 8 bases; bases outside gene matches: 9. Germline CDR1 is SGHDT and CDR2 is YYEEEE. The CDR3 region is CASSLFVTSGAHEQFF. Written as DNA, the CDR3 is TGTGCCAGCAGCTTGTTTGTCACTAGCGGGGCCCATGAGCAGTTCTTC.

V usage is TRBV10-3 and J usage is TRBJ2-2; 8 bases match TRBD1. The V and J ends lost 2 bases and 0 bases, in that order; junction bases with no gene match: 2. CDR1 is ENHRY, CDR2 SYGVKD, per germline. The CDR3 covers 16 residues. In DNA form, the CDR3 reads TGTGCCATCAGTGAGGGACAGGGATCGAACACCGGGGAGCTGTTTTTT. The encoded protein is CAISEGQGSNTGELFF.

This clone was counted once. The V gene is TRBV6-2 or TRBV6-3, the J gene TRBJ1-2, with 7 bases matching TRBD1. The CDR3 length is 14 residues. Germline-derived CDR1 and CDR2 are MNHEY and SVGEGT. The V gene end was trimmed by 2 bases and the J gene end by 6 bases; junction bases not matched to a gene: 6. CDR3 in DNA: TGTGCCAGCAGTTACGACGACAGGGAGGATGGCTACACCTTC. Protein: CASSYDDREDGYTF.

V and J are TRBV7-2 and TRBJ2-3, with TRBD2 as a possible D gene (6 bases). Per the germline V gene, CDR1 is SGHTA and CDR2 is FQGNSA. This CDR3 is 14 amino acids long. Trimming removed 5 bases from V and 2 bases from J, with 11 bases in between. CDR3: CASSPGTYTDTQYF. DNA of the CDR3: TGTGCCAGCAGCCCCGGGACTTACACAGATACGCAGTATTTT.

This clone came up once. This sequence joins TRBV5-1 and TRBJ1-1; D gene ambiguous. The CDR3 covers 15 residues. Trimming pared 1 base from V and 0 bases from J, leaving 10 bases between. Germline CDR1 and CDR2: SGHRS and YFSETQ. The CDR3 spells CASSLSVPLNTEAFF. The CDR3 DNA sequence: TGCGCCAGCAGCTTGTCGGTCCCTCTGAACACTGAAGCTTTCTTT.

The chain is built from TRBV6-5 and TRBJ1-6, with D perhaps matching TRBD1 (5 bases). The ends were cut back, 0 bases at V and 7 bases at J, with 10 bases in the middle. Germline values: CDR1 MNHEY, CDR2 SVGAGI. The CDR3 length is 15 residues. The CDR3 sequence: CASSYSSGYNSPLHF. The CDR3 bases are TGTGCCAGCAGTTACTCGTCAGGGTACAATTCACCCCTCCACTTT.

The chain links TRBV25-1 to TRBJ1-2; D perhaps matches TRBD1 (6 bases). V lost 3 bases and J lost 2, with 7 bases in between. The CDR3 runs to 13 residues. Germline CDR1 MGHDK, CDR2 SYGVNS. The CDR3 is CASSETGNYGYTF. CDR3 coding DNA: TGTGCCAGCAGTGAGACAGGAAACTATGGCTACACCTTC.

This sequence joins TRBV4-1 and TRBJ1-1; 8 bases map to TRBD1. The germline V gene has CDR1 MGHRA and CDR2 YSYEKL. CDR3 length: 16 residues. The trim removed 0 bases at V and 3 bases at J, leaving 6 bases unmatched. The CDR3 DNA follows: TGCGCCAGCAGCCAAGAAAGAGGACAGGGAGACACTGAAGCTTTCTTT. This encodes CASSQERGQGDTEAFF.

This clone was observed a single time. The chain links TRBV5-4 to TRBJ2-3; 13 bases agree with TRBD2. This CDR3 is built from 16 residues. Trimming removed 4 bases from V and 4 bases from J; junction bases left unmatched: 6. Germline loops: CDR1 SGHNT, CDR2 YYREEE (reference sequence). DNA of the CDR3: TGTGCCAGCAGCCCCAGACTAGCGGGGGGCTCAGATACGCAGTATTTT. Amino acids: CASSPRLAGGSDTQYF.

The chain recombines TRBV4-3 with TRBJ2-3; the match to TRBD2 covers 7 bases. With 3 bases clipped from V and 0 bases from J, the junction kept 6 bases outside the gene matches. Germline lookup yields CDR1 LGHNA and CDR2 YSLEER. The CDR3 consists of 16 residues. The CDR3 loop reads CASSHPGGSSTDTQYF. CDR3 coding DNA: TGCGCCAGCAGCCACCCCGGGGGGTCAAGCACAGATACGCAGTATTTT.

This chain uses TRBV11-2 with TRBJ2-5; 8 nucleotides align to TRBD1. The trim removed 5 bases at V and 2 bases at J, leaving 4 bases unmatched. Germline-derived CDR1 and CDR2 are SGHAT and FQNNGV. This CDR3 spans 14 amino acids. CDR3 in amino acids: CASSPRTGQETQYF. The CDR3 DNA sequence: TGTGCCAGCAGCCCGCGGACAGGGCAAGAGACCCAGTACTTC.

This clone turned up a few times. The chain carries TRBV6-5 and TRBJ1-5; 8 bases fit TRBD1. This CDR3 region has 15 residues. Trimming at V came to 5 bases and at J to 6 bases, leaving 9 bases not matched to a gene. CDR1 and CDR2 from the germline V gene are MNHEY and SVGAGI. CDR3 sequence: CASSLQDRVGQPQHF. The CDR3, as DNA: TGTGCCAGCAGTCTCCAGGACAGGGTGGGTCAGCCCCAGCATTTT.

The chain couples TRBV6-2 or TRBV6-3 to TRBJ2-1; tentative D call: TRBD2 (7 bases). CDR3 size: 16 residues. CDR1 and CDR2 (germline): MNHEY, SVGEGT. Trimming cost V 2 bases and J 9 bases, with 20 bases left between them. This CDR3 is CASSYDGPAGASEQFF. CDR3 coding DNA: TGTGCCAGCAGTTACGACGGACCCGCGGGGGCCAGTGAGCAGTTCTTC.

The V and J genes are TRBV5-6 and TRBJ1-4, with D possibly matching TRBD1 (6 bases). Germline V gene sequence: CDR1 SGHDT, CDR2 YYEEEE. CDR3 length: 15 amino acids. V was pared by 4 bases and J by 8 bases, with 18 bases between. The CDR3 coding sequence is TGTGCCAGCAGCCCCAAGACAGGTTCGACGGAAAAACTGTTTTTT. This encodes CASSPKTGSTEKLFF.

This sequence joins TRBV5-4 and TRBJ2-7; TRBD2 matches at 8 bases. The V gene's germline CDR1 is SGHNT and CDR2 YYREEE (reference sequence). CDR3 length: 14 residues. J lost 2 bases, V lost 4 bases, and 5 bases had no gene match. The CDR3 is CASSPKREPYEQYF. DNA of the CDR3: TGTGCCAGCAGCCCCAAGCGGGAGCCCTACGAGCAGTACTTC.

This chain links TRBV11-2 with TRBJ1-3; 8 bases align to TRBD1. CDR1 and CDR2 (germline): SGHAT, FQNNGV. Trimming at V came to 5 bases and at J to 0 bases, leaving 6 bases not matched to a gene. The CDR3 spans 16 residues. The CDR3 here is CASSARQGNSGNTIYF. The CDR3 bases are TGTGCCAGCAGCGCTCGACAGGGGAACTCTGGAAACACCATATATTTT.

The J gene is TRBJ2-1, the V gene TRBV3-1 (or the pseudogene TRBV3-2); TRBD2 matches at 15 bases. CDR1 is LGHDT, CDR2 YNNKEL, per germline (reference sequence). This CDR3 has 15 residues. V dropped 4 bases and J dropped 9; count of bases not matched to a gene: 4. The CDR3 loop is CASSLGLAGGIEQFF. DNA of the CDR3: TGTGCCAGCAGCCTCGGACTAGCGGGGGGGATTGAGCAGTTCTTC.

The count of this clone is one. V gene TRBV11-2 combines with J gene TRBJ1-1; weak D call: TRBD1 (6 bases). Germline CDR1 and CDR2: SGHAT and FQNNGV. The CDR3 runs to 13 residues. V was pared by 5 bases and J by 5 bases, with 12 bases between. The CDR3 here is CASSQQTGTEAFF. CDR3 sequence (DNA): TGTGCCAGCAGCCAACAGACAGGAACTGAAGCTTTCTTT.

The chain is built from TRBV6-2 or TRBV6-3 and TRBJ1-2, with 9 bases fitting TRBD1. CDR3 length equals 15 residues. Germline V CDR1 and CDR2: MNHEY, SVGEGT. The ends lost 6 bases at V and 2 bases at J; junction bases unmatched: 7. The CDR3 coding sequence is TGTGCCAGCAGCCCCACAGGGGGCGCGAACTATGGCTACACCTTC. It is translated as CASSPTGGANYGYTF.

The CDR3 DNA follows: TGTGCCAGCAGCGTCAGCGGGGCTGGAAACACCATATATTTT. Translation: CASSVSGAGNTIYF. The rearrangement links TRBV9 to TRBJ1-3, with unresolved D. Trimming removed 2 bases at V and 2 bases at J, with 8 bases between. The CDR3 contains 14 residues. Germline V gene sequence: CDR1 SGDLS, CDR2 YYNGEE. Full variable domain (rest looked up from reference TRBV9 and TRBJ1-3): DSGVTQTPKHLITATGQRVTLRCSPRSGDLSVYWYQQSLDQGLQFLIQYYNGEERAKGNILERFSAQQFPDLHSELNLSSLELGDSALYFCASSVSGAGNTIYFGEGSWLTVV.

The table lists this clone with a count of one. The V and J genes are TRBV2 and TRBJ2-7; tentative D call: TRBD2 (5 bases). Per germline, CDR1 SNHLY and CDR2 FYNNEI. The CDR3 loop spans 15 amino acids. V lost 5 bases and J 3 bases, leaving 17 bases between the germline ends. As DNA, the CDR3 is TGTGCCAGCAGTTCGGAGAGCGGCCCTCTCTACGAGCAGTACTTC. Translated: CASSSESGPLYEQYF.

As concerns this clone: Other DNA sequences from this sample encode an identical CDR3 as well. The chain uses TRBV7-3 and TRBJ2-5, with D unclear. In germline, CDR1 is SGHTA, CDR2 FQGTGA. The V and J ends lost 5 bases and 1 base respectively, with 11 bases between them. This CDR3 is 14 amino acids long. CDR3 sequence reads: CASSPSAAQETQYF. CDR3 DNA sequence: TGTGCCAGCAGCCCCAGCGCTGCCCAAGAGACCCAGTACTTC.

The chain employs TRBV28 and TRBJ2-1; D call uncertain. The length of the CDR3 is 15 residues. V was shortened by 7 bases and J by 2 bases, with 15 bases between the two germline ends. Germline-derived CDR1 and CDR2 are MDHEN and SYDVKM. CDR3 region: CASTYYQAPYNEQFF. The CDR3, as DNA: TGTGCCAGCACTTATTACCAGGCCCCCTACAATGAGCAGTTCTTC. Combining the CDR3 with reference TRBV28 and TRBJ2-1 gives the whole variable domain DVKVTQSSRYLVKRTGEKVFLECVQDMDHENMFWYRQDPGLGLRLIYFSYDVKMKEKGDIPEGYSVSREKKERFSLILESASTNQTSMYLCASTYYQAPYNEQFFGPGTRLTVL.

The chain combines TRBV2 with TRBJ1-2, with 7 bases fitting TRBD1. CDR3 length: 15 residues. Germline V CDR1 and CDR2: SNHLY, FYNNEI. After removal of 5 bases from V and 4 bases from J, the junction contained 10 bases not matched to a gene. The CDR3 region has the DNA TGTGCCAGCAGTCAAACACAGGGGTTGGCCTATGGCTACACCTTC. Residues: CASSQTQGLAYGYTF.